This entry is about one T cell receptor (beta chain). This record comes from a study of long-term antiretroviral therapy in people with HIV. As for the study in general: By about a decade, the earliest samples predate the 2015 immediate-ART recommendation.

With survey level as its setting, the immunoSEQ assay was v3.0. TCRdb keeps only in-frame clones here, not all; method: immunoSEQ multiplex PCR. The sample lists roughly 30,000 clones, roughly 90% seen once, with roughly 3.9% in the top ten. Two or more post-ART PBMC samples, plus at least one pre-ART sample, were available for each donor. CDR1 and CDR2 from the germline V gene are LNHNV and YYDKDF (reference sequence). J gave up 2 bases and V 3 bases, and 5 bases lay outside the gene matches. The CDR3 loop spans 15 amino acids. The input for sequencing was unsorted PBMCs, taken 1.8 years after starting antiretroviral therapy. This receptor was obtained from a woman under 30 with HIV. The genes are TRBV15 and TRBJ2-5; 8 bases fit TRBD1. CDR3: CATSSNRGVQETQYF. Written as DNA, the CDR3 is TGTGCCACCAGCAGCAACAGGGGGGTTCAAGAGACCCAGTACTTC.